Given below is one T cell receptor (beta chain) in context. This CDR3 region has 15 residues. Germline trimming cut 6 bases from V and 5 bases from J; bases unmatched to any gene: 13. The germline gives CDR1 KGHSH, CDR2 LQKENI. The sample originates from a study of regulatory T cells in long-lasting Graves disease. Investigators prepared the TCR beta libraries by applying iRepertoire HTBI primers and Arm-PCR of CDR3 regions. TCRdb passed the multiplex PCR reads through MiXCR, listing each CDR3 protein once. The sample includes 300,000 to 500,000 distinct CDR3 sequences, around 21% of them seen just once. Time point reported: persistent/refractory GD, antithyroid drugs over 5 years with positive TRAb. Making the TCR library involved RNA that had been extracted from PBMCs.

The sequencing used peripheral blood mononuclear cells (PBMCs), collected when the disease was refractory, from a patient treated with antithyroid drugs. The TCR sequence derives from a female donor with Graves disease. This sequence joins TRBV18 and TRBJ2-7; TRBD1 aligns across 7 bases. This CDR3 reads CASSATGFVGDEQYF. The CDR3 DNA follows: TGTGCCAGCTCCGCGACAGGGTTCGTCGGTGACGAGCAGTACTTC.